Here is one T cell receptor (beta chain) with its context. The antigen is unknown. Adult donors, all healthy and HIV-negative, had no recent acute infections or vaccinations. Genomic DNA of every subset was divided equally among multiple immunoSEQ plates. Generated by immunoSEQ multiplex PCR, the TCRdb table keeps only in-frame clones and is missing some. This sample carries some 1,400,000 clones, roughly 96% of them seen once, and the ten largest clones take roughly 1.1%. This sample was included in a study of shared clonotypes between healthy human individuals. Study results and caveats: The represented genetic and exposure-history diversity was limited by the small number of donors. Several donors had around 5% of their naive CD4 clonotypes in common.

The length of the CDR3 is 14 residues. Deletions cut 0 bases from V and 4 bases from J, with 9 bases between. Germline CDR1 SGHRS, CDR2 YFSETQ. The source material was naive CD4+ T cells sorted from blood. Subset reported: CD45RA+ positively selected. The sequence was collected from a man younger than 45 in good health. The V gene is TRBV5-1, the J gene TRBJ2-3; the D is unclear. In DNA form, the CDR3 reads TGCGCCAGCAGCTTGGCCTTCGTCTCAGATACGCAGTATTTT. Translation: CASSLAFVSDTQYF.